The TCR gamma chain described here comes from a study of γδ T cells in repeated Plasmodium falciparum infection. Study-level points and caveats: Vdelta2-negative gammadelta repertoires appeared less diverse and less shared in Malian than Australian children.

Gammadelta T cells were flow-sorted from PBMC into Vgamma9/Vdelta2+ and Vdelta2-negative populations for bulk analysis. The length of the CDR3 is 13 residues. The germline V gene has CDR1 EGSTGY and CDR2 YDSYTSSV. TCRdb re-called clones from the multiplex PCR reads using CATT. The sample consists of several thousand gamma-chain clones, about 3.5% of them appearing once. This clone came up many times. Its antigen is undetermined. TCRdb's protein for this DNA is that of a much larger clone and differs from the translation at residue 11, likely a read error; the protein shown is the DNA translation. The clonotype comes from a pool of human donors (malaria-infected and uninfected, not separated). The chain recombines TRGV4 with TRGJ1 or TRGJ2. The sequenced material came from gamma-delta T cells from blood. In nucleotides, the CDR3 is TGTGCCACCTGGGATTACGGCGAAGATAAGAGACTCTTT. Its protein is CATWDYGEDKRLF.